These T cell receptor beta chains were read from a single sample in a study of molecular identifiers for immune sequencing clone quantification. Each CDR3 protein gets one entry after TCRdb re-called the PCR reads with MiXCR. The profile shows about 630,000 distinct CDR3 sequences, less than 30% of them singletons. Sequenced input: naive CD8+ T cells from blood, with Jurkat cell RNA spiked in. All receptors derive from a human donor in good health. Some libraries in this study had Jurkat cell RNA spiked in. Both conserved end residues are part of each CDR3. Each record gives: clone size, J gene, V gene, D gene, CDR3 DNA, CDR3 protein. A D gene is named only where the DNA matches it firmly. Where a row states a size, it is once, few, many or the class of an expanded clone; other rows omit it.

clone_size: few; j_call: TRBJ1-4; v_call: TRBV4-3; d_call: NA; cdr3_nt: TGCGCCAGTTCTCAGGATGGGAATGAAAAACTGTTTTTT; cdr3_aa: CASSQDGNEKLFF
clone_size: NA; j_call: TRBJ2-7; v_call: TRBV6-1; d_call: NA; cdr3_nt: TGTGCCAGCAGAAGACTAGACACCTACGAGCAGTACTTC; cdr3_aa: CASRRLDTYEQYF
clone_size: NA; j_call: TRBJ1-1; v_call: TRBV7-2; d_call: TRBD1; cdr3_nt: TGTGCCAGCAGCTTAGCAGAATACAGGGGCACTGAAGCTTTCTTT; cdr3_aa: CASSLAEYRGTEAFF
clone_size: NA; j_call: TRBJ2-3; v_call: TRBV6-2/TRBV6-3; d_call: NA; cdr3_nt: TGTGCCAGCAGTCGCACTAAGGTACCAAATACAGATACGCAGTATTTT; cdr3_aa: CASSRTKVPNTDTQYF
clone_size: NA; j_call: TRBJ2-3; v_call: TRBV11-2; d_call: TRBD2; cdr3_nt: TGTGCCAGCCGCTTAGCGGGAGGGTTCACAGATACGCAGTATTTT; cdr3_aa: CASRLAGGFTDTQYF
clone_size: NA; j_call: TRBJ2-6; v_call: TRBV6-4; d_call: TRBD1; cdr3_nt: TGTGCCAGCAGTGGCCCCGCCGGCGCAGGGGGCTCTGGGGCCAACGTCCTGACTTTC; cdr3_aa: CASSGPAGAGGSGANVLTF
clone_size: few; j_call: TRBJ1-2; v_call: TRBV2; d_call: TRBD1; cdr3_nt: TGTGCCAGCGGCAGCGGGAGACAGGGAGTTTTCTATGGCTACACCTTC; cdr3_aa: CASGSGRQGVFYGYTF
clone_size: NA; j_call: TRBJ2-1; v_call: TRBV7-9; d_call: NA; cdr3_nt: TGTGCCAGCAGCTTATTCGACCGAGCAGATAATGAGCAGTTCTTC; cdr3_aa: CASSLFDRADNEQFF
clone_size: many; j_call: TRBJ2-5; v_call: TRBV4-2; d_call: NA; cdr3_nt: TGTGCCAGCAGCCAAGATATTTCCGGACTGACTAAACAAGAGACCCAGTACTTC; cdr3_aa: CASSQDISGLTKQETQYF
clone_size: many; j_call: TRBJ1-1; v_call: TRBV4-3; d_call: TRBD1; cdr3_nt: TGCGCCAGCAGCCGAGATTCGGGACAGCTAAACACTGAAGCTTTCTTT; cdr3_aa: CASSRDSGQLNTEAFF
clone_size: NA; j_call: TRBJ2-1; v_call: TRBV7-2; d_call: NA; cdr3_nt: TGTGCCAGCAGCCGACCCCGGCAGGGGAGTATGTTAAATGAGCAGTTCTTC; cdr3_aa: CASSRPRQGSMLNEQFF
clone_size: few; j_call: TRBJ1-1; v_call: TRBV28; d_call: NA; cdr3_nt: TGTGCCAGCAGAAGAGAGCAGGGTGTTACTGAAGCTTTCTTT; cdr3_aa: CASRREQGVTEAFF
clone_size: few; j_call: TRBJ1-1; v_call: TRBV29-1; d_call: TRBD1; cdr3_nt: TGCAGCGTCCCAAGGACAGGCGTCACTGAAGCTTTCTTT; cdr3_aa: CSVPRTGVTEAFF
clone_size: many; j_call: TRBJ2-7; v_call: TRBV29-1; d_call: TRBD1; cdr3_nt: TGCAGCGTTGGGACAGGGTACTCCTACGAGCAGTACTTC; cdr3_aa: CSVGTGYSYEQYF
clone_size: NA; j_call: TRBJ2-6; v_call: TRBV7-2; d_call: NA; cdr3_nt: TGTGCCAGCAGCTCCCAGGAGCCTGAAGCCCACGTCCTGACTTTC; cdr3_aa: CASSSQEPEAHVLTF
clone_size: NA; j_call: TRBJ2-1; v_call: TRBV27; d_call: NA; cdr3_nt: TGTGCCAGCAGTTTAACCGGGAGTGGAGGCAATGAGCAGTTCTTC; cdr3_aa: CASSLTGSGGNEQFF
clone_size: NA; j_call: TRBJ2-7; v_call: TRBV19; d_call: TRBD2; cdr3_nt: TGTGCCAGTAGTGAGGCGGGAGTTCCCGCGCAGTACTTC; cdr3_aa: CASSEAGVPAQYF
clone_size: NA; j_call: TRBJ2-3; v_call: TRBV19; d_call: NA; cdr3_nt: TGTGCCAGTAAGGCGGGGGCTGCAGATACGCAGTATTTT; cdr3_aa: CASKAGAADTQYF
clone_size: many; j_call: TRBJ2-7; v_call: TRBV5-1; d_call: TRBD2; cdr3_nt: TGCGCCAGCAGCTACGGACTAGCGGAGGCCTACGAGCAGTACTTC; cdr3_aa: CASSYGLAEAYEQYF
clone_size: many; j_call: TRBJ2-1; v_call: TRBV5-1; d_call: NA; cdr3_nt: TGCGCCAGCAGCCCGGACCCTATGCAGGACAATGAGCAGTTCTTC; cdr3_aa: CASSPDPMQDNEQFF
clone_size: few; j_call: TRBJ1-5; v_call: TRBV20-1; d_call: NA; cdr3_nt: TGCAGTGCTAGAGAGCCGGCCCCGGGATATCAGCCCCAGCATTTT; cdr3_aa: CSAREPAPGYQPQHF
clone_size: many; j_call: TRBJ2-7; v_call: TRBV5-4; d_call: TRBD2; cdr3_nt: TGTGCCAGCAGCTTGGCCCTAGCGGGAGGGATATCCTACGAGCAGTACTTC; cdr3_aa: CASSLALAGGISYEQYF
clone_size: many; j_call: TRBJ2-7; v_call: TRBV27; d_call: TRBD2; cdr3_nt: TGTGCCAGCCGACTAGCGGGAGGGCCGGGGGAGCAGTACTTC; cdr3_aa: CASRLAGGPGEQYF
clone_size: NA; j_call: TRBJ2-5; v_call: TRBV7-6; d_call: NA; cdr3_nt: TGTGCCAGCAGCCCAAATATCCCAGCCAAGTCCAGTGGGGAGACCCAGTACTTC; cdr3_aa: CASSPNIPAKSSGETQYF
clone_size: NA; j_call: TRBJ2-2; v_call: TRBV12-5; d_call: TRBD2; cdr3_nt: TGTGCTAATGGTTGGATTTCGCCGGGACTAGCGGGTAACACCGGGGAGCTGTTTTTT; cdr3_aa: CANGWISPGLAGNTGELFF
clone_size: many; j_call: TRBJ1-5; v_call: TRBV6-2/TRBV6-3; d_call: TRBD1; cdr3_nt: TGTGCCAGCAGCTACCGAGGCCCGGTCGGGACAGGAACAGATCAGCCCCAGCATTTT; cdr3_aa: CASSYRGPVGTGTDQPQHF
clone_size: few; j_call: TRBJ2-1; v_call: TRBV29-1; d_call: NA; cdr3_nt: TGCAGCGAAAGGACACCTAACAGGTACAATGAGCAGTTCTTC; cdr3_aa: CSERTPNRYNEQFF
clone_size: many; j_call: TRBJ2-7; v_call: TRBV28; d_call: NA; cdr3_nt: TGTGCCAGCAGCCCATTGGACAGTGCCGGGCGGCAGTACTTC; cdr3_aa: CASSPLDSAGRQYF
clone_size: few; j_call: TRBJ2-1; v_call: TRBV6-5; d_call: NA; cdr3_nt: TGTGCCAGCAGTAAGACAGGCTACAATGAGCAGTTCTTC; cdr3_aa: CASSKTGYNEQFF
clone_size: many; j_call: TRBJ2-1; v_call: TRBV7-8; d_call: NA; cdr3_nt: TGTGCCAGCAGCTTATTCGTTCGGGGGGCCCCGTCCTATGAGCAGTTCTTC; cdr3_aa: CASSLFVRGAPSYEQFF
clone_size: NA; j_call: TRBJ2-5; v_call: TRBV7-9; d_call: TRBD1; cdr3_nt: TGTGCCAGCACTACCGGCAGGCAGGGGGATGAGACCCGGTACTTC; cdr3_aa: CASTTGRQGDETRYF
clone_size: NA; j_call: TRBJ2-1; v_call: TRBV7-9; d_call: NA; cdr3_nt: TGTGCCAACAGTGTAGTGGGGAGCTCCTACAATGAGCAGTTCTTC; cdr3_aa: CANSVVGSSYNEQFF
clone_size: few; j_call: TRBJ1-5; v_call: TRBV4-3; d_call: NA; cdr3_nt: TGCGCCAGCAGCCAAGGTTTGGGATCTCAGCCCCAGCATTTT; cdr3_aa: CASSQGLGSQPQHF
clone_size: many; j_call: TRBJ2-1; v_call: TRBV5-5; d_call: TRBD2; cdr3_nt: TGTGCCAGCAGCACAATCCTAGCGGGGTTATACAATGAGCAGTTCTTC; cdr3_aa: CASSTILAGLYNEQFF
clone_size: NA; j_call: TRBJ1-1; v_call: TRBV19; d_call: NA; cdr3_nt: TGTGCCTGTAGTTCCGGGACTCCTCACACTGAAGCTTTCTTT; cdr3_aa: CACSSGTPHTEAFF
clone_size: many; j_call: TRBJ1-4; v_call: TRBV4-1; d_call: NA; cdr3_nt: TGCGCCAGCAGCCAAGAAGCGAGGCCGGCTAATGAAAAACTGTTTTTT; cdr3_aa: CASSQEARPANEKLFF
clone_size: NA; j_call: TRBJ1-4; v_call: TRBV4-3; d_call: NA; cdr3_nt: TGCGCCAGCAGCCAAGATCCCGGGGTTCGGACTTTTAGTGAAAAACTGTTTTTT; cdr3_aa: CASSQDPGVRTFSEKLFF
clone_size: many; j_call: TRBJ2-3; v_call: TRBV29-1; d_call: TRBD2; cdr3_nt: TGCAGCGTTGAGCTAGCGGGAGGGCTCACAGATACGCAGTATTTT; cdr3_aa: CSVELAGGLTDTQYF
clone_size: few; j_call: TRBJ2-7; v_call: TRBV7-2; d_call: TRBD2; cdr3_nt: TGTGCCAGCAGCTTAGGGGGTTTAGCGGGGGGCTTCTCCTACGAGCAGTACTTC; cdr3_aa: CASSLGGLAGGFSYEQYF
clone_size: NA; j_call: TRBJ2-2; v_call: TRBV9; d_call: NA; cdr3_nt: TGTGCCAGCAGCTCACCACCTGGACGGCCGAGGTCCGGGGAGCTGTTTTTT; cdr3_aa: CASSSPPGRPRSGELFF
clone_size: many; j_call: TRBJ1-1; v_call: TRBV4-3; d_call: NA; cdr3_nt: TGCGCCAGCAGCCAAGGGCACGGGGGTTGGGTGAACACTGAAGCTTTCTTT; cdr3_aa: CASSQGHGGWVNTEAFF
clone_size: NA; j_call: TRBJ2-3; v_call: TRBV9; d_call: NA; cdr3_nt: TGTGCCAGCGAAGGCCCTAGCACAGATACGCAGTATTTT; cdr3_aa: CASEGPSTDTQYF
clone_size: few; j_call: TRBJ2-7; v_call: TRBV12-3/TRBV12-4; d_call: NA; cdr3_nt: TGTGCCAGCAGTTTCACCCCCTACGAGCAGTACTTC; cdr3_aa: CASSFTPYEQYF
clone_size: many; j_call: TRBJ1-1; v_call: TRBV7-2; d_call: TRBD1; cdr3_nt: TGTGCCAGCAGCTTAGCGGTCGGACAGGTGAACACTGAAGCTTTCTTT; cdr3_aa: CASSLAVGQVNTEAFF
clone_size: many; j_call: TRBJ2-7; v_call: TRBV20-1; d_call: TRBD2; cdr3_nt: TGCAGTGCTAGAGATTTTAGGGAGGGCGTCCGGCAGTACTTC; cdr3_aa: CSARDFREGVRQYF
clone_size: many; j_call: TRBJ1-4; v_call: TRBV14; d_call: NA; cdr3_nt: TGTGCCAGCAGCCAAGAAACAATCGGAGGGAATGAAGAAAAACTGTTTTTT; cdr3_aa: CASSQETIGGNEEKLFF
clone_size: many; j_call: TRBJ2-5; v_call: TRBV7-2; d_call: TRBD2; cdr3_nt: TGTGCCAGCAGCTTAGTCCCTAGCGGGATTGGTGAGACCCAGTACTTC; cdr3_aa: CASSLVPSGIGETQYF
clone_size: many; j_call: TRBJ2-5; v_call: TRBV30; d_call: NA; cdr3_nt: TGTGCCTGGAGTGTCGGCTACCAAGAGACCCAGTACTTC; cdr3_aa: CAWSVGYQETQYF